The present TCR beta chain was sequenced within a study of blood T cell repertoires in COVID-19. On the study more broadly: Specimens from acute and convalescent COVID-19 originated in the United States, Italy and Spain.

How the authors handled the data: Reference gene primers were amplified, and this amplification served to estimate nucleated cell counts. Profiled with immunoSEQ multiplex PCR; TCRdb holds only in-frame clones, not every one. V, J and clone size reflect that table, while D and trimming were determined from the DNA. This table has 75,000 to 85,000 clones, over 80% appearing once. The receptor's source is a man between 45 and 60 years old with active COVID-19. The specimen was peripheral blood.

CDR3: CATSSPRGGYNEQFF. The CDR3 region has the DNA TGTGCCACCAGCAGCCCTAGGGGGGGTTACAATGAGCAGTTCTTC. The gene calls are TRBV15 and TRBJ2-1; the D gene is possibly TRBD2 (7 bases). The V end was cut by 3 bases, the J end by 4 bases, with 13 bases between. Germline CDR1 LNHNV, CDR2 YYDKDF (reference sequence). The CDR3 loop spans 15 amino acids.